The clone carrying this T cell receptor (beta chain) was seen a few times. The antigen is undetermined. This entry belongs to a study of cytomegalovirus exposure and HLA in healthy donors. The repertoire was sequenced with immunoSEQ multiplex PCR; TCRdb's copy has only in-frame clones and lacks some. In the table there are around 100,000 clones, about 85% of which are singletons. The length of the CDR3 is 14 residues. V was shortened by 5 bases and J by 0 bases, with 10 bases between the two germline ends. The germline V gene has CDR1 SNHLY and CDR2 FYNNEI. Broader study findings: TCR clusters originating in the first cohort tended to co-occur in the 110 or so validation repertoires, according to a later analysis. Per published reports, the classifier diagnosed cytomegalovirus status with high specificity and sensitivity.

The origin of this receptor is a man aged 18 to 30 in good health and CMV-seropositive. The sequencing sample was made of PBMCs. The rearrangement uses TRBV2 and TRBJ1-1; possible D gene TRBD1, 6 bases. CDR3 protein: CASSQTGLNTEAFF. The CDR3 DNA is TGTGCCAGCAGTCAAACAGGGTTGAACACTGAAGCTTTCTTT.